These T cell receptor beta chains were read from a single sample in a study of type 1 regulatory T cells. TCRdb independently ran MiXCR on the reads; one entry per CDR3 protein. The repertoire holds just under 65,000 distinct CDR3 sequences, with roughly 50% as singletons. Their recognized antigens are unknown. Sequencing was performed on cultured non-Tr1 T cells, either the whole culture or a sorted T cell fraction (not recorded which). Receptor source: a human donor in good health. Both conserved end residues are part of each CDR3. D genes are given only for firm matches. Some rows have no size entry. The others give once, few or many, or a class for an expanded clone.

V gene	J gene	clone size	D gene	CDR3 protein	CDR3 DNA
TRBV5-1	TRBJ1-1	few	NA	CASSLDGANTEAFF	TGCGCCAGCAGCTTGGACGGGGCGAACACTGAAGCTTTCTTT
TRBV7-9	TRBJ1-3	NA	NA	CASSLITGAATIYF	TGTGCCAGCAGCCTCATTACGGGGGCGGCCACCATATATTTT
TRBV4-1	TRBJ1-1	few	NA	CASRAEWGQNTEAFF	TGCGCCAGCAGGGCCGAGTGGGGGCAGAACACTGAAGCTTTCTTT
TRBV10-3	TRBJ2-1	few	TRBD1	CAIGEGQGKVDEQFF	TGTGCCATCGGGGAGGGACAGGGAAAGGTGGATGAGCAGTTCTTC
TRBV5-4	TRBJ2-3	medium-sized	TRBD1	CASSSRGGTGTFTDTQYF	TGTGCCAGCAGCTCCCGCGGCGGGACAGGGACCTTCACAGATACGCAGTATTTT
TRBV29-1	TRBJ2-3	few	NA	CSVVTDSTDTQYF	TGCAGCGTTGTGACAGATAGCACAGATACGCAGTATTTT
TRBV12-3/TRBV12-4	TRBJ2-3	NA	NA	CASRGPTDTQYF	TGTGCCAGCAGGGGACCCACAGATACGCAGTATTTT
TRBV4-1	TRBJ2-1	NA	TRBD1	CASSPGQGDEQFF	TGCGCCAGCAGCCCCGGACAGGGCGATGAGCAGTTCTTC
TRBV5-1	TRBJ2-5	NA	TRBD2	CASSLGEAGAGETQYF	TGCGCCAGCAGCTTGGGGGAAGCGGGGGCCGGAGAGACCCAGTACTTC
TRBV12-3/TRBV12-4	TRBJ1-5	few	NA	CASSPDTSNQPQHF	TGTGCCAGCAGCCCGGACACTAGCAATCAGCCCCAGCATTTT
TRBV12-3/TRBV12-4	TRBJ1-2	few	TRBD1	CASSFSGTVGYTF	TGTGCCAGCAGTTTTTCCGGGACAGTAGGCTACACCTTC
TRBV29-1	TRBJ1-3	NA	NA	CSVEVSSGNTIYF	TGCAGCGTTGAGGTCAGCTCTGGAAACACCATATATTTT
TRBV7-3	TRBJ1-1	NA	NA	CASSLTSRTEAFF	TGTGCCAGCAGCTTAACTTCCAGGACTGAAGCTTTCTTT
TRBV20-1	TRBJ2-7	NA	NA	CSATGTSIYEQYF	TGCAGTGCTACCGGGACTTCGATCTACGAGCAGTACTTC
TRBV12-3/TRBV12-4	TRBJ1-1	NA	NA	CASSFAGEWTEAFF	TGTGCCAGCAGTTTTGCGGGGGAGTGGACTGAAGCTTTCTTT
TRBV20-1	TRBJ2-3	medium-sized	TRBD2	CSARGSSGDTDTQYF	TGCAGTGCTAGAGGTTCAAGCGGGGACACAGATACGCAGTATTTT
TRBV2	TRBJ1-5	many	NA	CASKRDSNQPQHF	TGTGCCAGCAAAAGGGATAGCAATCAGCCCCAGCATTTT
TRBV5-1	TRBJ2-5	NA	TRBD1	CASTLTGWETQYF	TGCGCCAGCACACTGACAGGGTGGGAGACCCAGTACTTC
TRBV19	TRBJ2-7	many	TRBD1	CASSNRDRGYEQYF	TGTGCCAGTAGTAACCGGGACAGGGGCTACGAGCAGTACTTC
TRBV7-2	TRBJ1-2	NA	NA	CASSLGRSYGYTF	TGTGCCAGCAGCTTAGGACGTTCCTATGGCTACACCTTC
TRBV10-3	TRBJ2-1	NA	NA	CAISETSHGGFF	TGTGCCATCAGTGAGACGAGCCATGGCGGGTTCTTC
TRBV6-5	TRBJ2-1	NA	TRBD2	CASSYLGLAGGQFF	TGTGCCAGCAGTTACCTCGGACTAGCGGGGGGGCAGTTCTTC
TRBV12-3/TRBV12-4	TRBJ1-5	NA	TRBD1	CASSHRDRGHQPQHF	TGTGCCAGCAGTCACCGGGACAGGGGTCACCAGCCCCAGCATTTT
TRBV20-1	TRBJ2-1	few	NA	CSARTGGSANEQFF	TGCAGTGCCCGGACTGGTGGTTCAGCCAATGAGCAGTTCTTC
TRBV2	TRBJ1-2	NA	NA	CASKEVGWGADNYGYTF	TGTGCCAGCAAGGAGGTCGGTTGGGGCGCGGATAACTATGGCTACACCTTC
TRBV6-5	TRBJ2-1	NA	NA	CASSRGGSSYNEQFF	TGTGCCAGCAGTAGGGGGGGAAGCTCCTACAATGAGCAGTTCTTC
TRBV19	TRBJ2-3	NA	NA	CASSIDGGPTDTQYF	TGTGCCAGTAGTATAGACGGGGGCCCCACAGATACGCAGTATTTT
TRBV6-2/TRBV6-3	TRBJ1-2	NA	TRBD1	CASSRRTGDGYTF	TGTGCCAGCAGCCGTAGGACAGGGGATGGCTACACCTTC
TRBV5-1	TRBJ2-1	few	TRBD1	CASGTGGASYHEQFF	TGCGCCAGCGGGACAGGGGGGGCTTCTTACCATGAGCAGTTCTTC
TRBV5-1	TRBJ1-1	NA	NA	CASSLNIRTAKNTEVFF	TGCGCCAGCAGCCTGAATATTAGGACAGCTAAGAACACTGAAGTTTTCTTT
TRBV6-6	TRBJ1-1	few	TRBD1	CASSYWQGANTEAFF	TGTGCCAGCAGTTACTGGCAGGGGGCGAACACTGAAGCTTTCTTT
TRBV3-1	TRBJ2-5	NA	TRBD2	CASRRTGGGTKTQYF	TGTGCCAGCAGACGCACGGGCGGGGGGACTAAGACCCAGTACTTC
TRBV5-6	TRBJ1-1	NA	TRBD1	CASTRQGQAFF	TGTGCCAGTACCCGACAGGGACAAGCTTTCTTT
TRBV15	TRBJ1-6	NA	NA	CATSREQGRSPLHF	TGTGCCACCAGCAGAGAACAGGGTCGTTCACCCCTCCACTTT
TRBV7-2	TRBJ2-3	few	TRBD2	CASSLLGGAITDTQYF	TGTGCCAGCAGCTTGCTCGGGGGGGCCATCACAGATACGCAGTATTTT
TRBV3-1	TRBJ2-5	NA	NA	CASSQASARDIGSGTQYF	TGTGCCAGCAGCCAGGCTTCAGCGAGGGACATCGGGTCTGGGACCCAGTACTTC
TRBV20-1	TRBJ1-1	NA	NA	CSARAVENTDAFF	TGCAGTGCTAGAGCTGTGGAGAACACTGATGCTTTCTTT
TRBV5-6	TRBJ2-6	NA	NA	CASMTHGGANVLTF	TGTGCCAGCATGACACATGGTGGGGCCAACGTCCTGACTTTC
TRBV6-1	TRBJ2-5	NA	TRBD1	CASSGWGGQGARETQYF	TGTGCCAGCAGTGGTTGGGGAGGACAGGGGGCTAGGGAGACCCAGTACTTC
TRBV5-1	TRBJ2-5	NA	TRBD2	CASSLAPGGGPTGETQYF	TGCGCCAGCAGCTTGGCCCCCGGGGGGGGCCCGACGGGGGAGACCCAGTACTTC
TRBV7-2	TRBJ1-5	NA	NA	CASSLSQRGNQPQHF	TGTGCCAGCAGCTTAAGTCAACGGGGCAATCAGCCCCAGCATTTT
TRBV2	TRBJ1-1	NA	TRBD1	CASKGQVVNTEAFF	TGTGCCAGCAAGGGACAGGTCGTGAACACTGAAGCTTTCTTT
TRBV27	TRBJ1-1	NA	NA	CASSGQMNTEAFF	TGTGCCAGCAGTGGACAGATGAACACTGAAGCTTTCTTT
TRBV7-7	TRBJ1-2	many	NA	CASSPPWAHYGYTF	TGTGCCAGCAGCCCGCCCTGGGCCCACTATGGCTACACCTTC
TRBV11-3	TRBJ2-3	NA	TRBD2	CASSSPYPGLAGEPTDTQYF	TGTGCCAGCAGCTCACCCTACCCGGGACTAGCGGGGGAGCCCACAGATACGCAGTATTTT